The 26 T cell receptor beta chains below were found in one sample sequenced in a study of cytomegalovirus exposure and HLA in healthy donors. This PCR relied on a set of 60 Vbeta primers and 13 Jbeta primers. Sequencing used immunoSEQ multiplex PCR; TCRdb keeps in-frame clones, though not all of them. The repertoire includes fewer than 150,000 clones, approximately 80% of them detected once, and around 2.4% sits in the top ten. Sequenced material: PBMCs. The source is a male donor in good health and CMV-seronegative.

This clone was counted a few times. The chain employs TRBV4-3 and TRBJ2-7, with no clear D. V was cut by 0 bases and J by 0 bases, with 9 bases left in between. Germline V lookup: CDR1 LGHNA, CDR2 YSLEER. This CDR3 has 15 residues. The CDR3 region is CASSQEYSSSYEQYF. In nucleotides, the CDR3 is TGCGCCAGCAGCCAAGAGTACAGCAGCTCCTACGAGCAGTACTTC.

The rearrangement joins TRBV13 to TRBJ2-5, with a weak D call TRBD2 (5 bases). TRBJ2-7 explains the end of the DNA better; the J call may be wrong. This CDR3 comprises 14 residues. Germline CDR1 is PRHDT and CDR2 is FYEKMQ (reference sequence). As DNA, the CDR3 is TGTGCCAGCAGCTTACGGGCTAGCAGATACGAGCAGTACTTC. It codes for CASSLRASRYEQYF.

As for this clone: The junction differs from germline at one of its ends, possibly a read error. The same CDR3 also results from other DNA sequences found in this sample. The rearrangement uses TRBV2 and TRBJ1-1; maybe TRBD1 (6 bases). The CDR3 totals 14 residues. The V gene's germline CDR1 is SNHLY and CDR2 FYNNEI. The CDR3 DNA reads TGTGCCAGCAGCAGACAGGTCAGGGACACTGAAGCCTTCTTT. Translation: CASSRQVRDTEAFF.

This chain uses TRBV29-1 with TRBJ1-1; no reliable D call. The CDR3 extends over 13 amino acids. Germline CDR1 SQVTM, CDR2 ANQGSEA. Trimming took off 3 bases at V and 2 bases at J, with 10 bases between the two ends. Here the CDR3 reads CSVEGRTNTEAFF. In DNA, the CDR3 is TGCAGCGTTGAGGGGAGAACTAACACTGAAGCTTTCTTT.

This chain uses TRBV7-9 with TRBJ2-1; the D is unclear. Trimming removed 1 base from V and 4 bases from J, with 5 bases in between. This CDR3 has 13 amino acids. Germline CDR1 reads SEHNR; CDR2 reads FQNEAQ (reference sequence). CDR3 sequence: CASSLGEYNEQFF. CDR3 in DNA: TGTGCCAGCAGCTTAGGAGAGTACAATGAGCAGTTCTTC.

Written as DNA, the CDR3 is TGTGCCATCAGTGGGACTTCTCTCGGGAGCACCATATATTTT. Translating gives CAISGTSLGSTIYF. The V gene is TRBV10-3, the J gene TRBJ1-3; D uncertain. CDR1 and CDR2 (germline): ENHRY, SYGVKD. V was shortened by 4 bases and J by 9 bases, with 16 bases between the two germline ends. The CDR3 sequence is 14 residues long.

The rearrangement uses TRBV27 and TRBJ1-6, with a tentative D call TRBD1 (6 bases). V dropped 6 bases and J dropped 7 bases, with 10 bases sitting between them. Germline CDR1 and CDR2: MNHEY and SMNVEV (reference sequence). This CDR3 is 13 amino acids long. DNA of the CDR3: TGTGCCAGCAGCGACAGGTTAAATTCACCCCTCCACTTT. Its translation is CASSDRLNSPLHF.

The chain couples TRBV6-5 to TRBJ1-2; 10 bases align to TRBD1. V was pared by 1 base and J by 8 bases, with 4 bases of the junction left unmatched. The CDR3 has 14 residues. Germline loops: CDR1 MNHEY, CDR2 SVGAGI. CDR3 DNA sequence: TGTGCCAGCAGTTACTTGACAGGGGGCGGGGGCTACACCTTC. It encodes CASSYLTGGGGYTF.

The rearrangement links TRBV10-1 to TRBJ2-7; D is possibly TRBD1 (5 bases). V was shortened by 0 bases and J by 7 bases, with 13 bases between the two germline ends. Germline V gene sequence: CDR1 WNHNN, CDR2 SYGVQD (reference sequence). This CDR3 region has 14 residues. The CDR3 reads CASSESTELVEQYF. DNA of the CDR3: TGCGCCAGCAGTGAGTCGACAGAGTTGGTAGAGCAGTACTTC.

The chain couples TRBV19 to TRBJ2-2; 7 bases are a match to TRBD2. V lost 3 bases, J lost 6 bases, and 7 bases stayed unmatched. There are 15 residues in the CDR3. In germline, CDR1 is LNHDA, CDR2 SQIVND (reference sequence). CDR3: CASSIYGRRAGELFF. CDR3 bases: TGTGCCAGTAGTATTTACGGGAGGAGGGCCGGGGAGCTGTTTTTT.

The chain uses TRBV7-6 and TRBJ2-1; 11 nucleotides match TRBD1. The CDR3 has 18 residues. Germline-derived CDR1 and CDR2 are SGHVS and FNYEAQ. J gave up 8 bases and V 4 bases, and 16 bases lay outside the gene matches. CDR3 nucleotide sequence: TGTGCCAGCAGCTCCCCCGGGGGAAGGACAGGGGGCCGAGATGAGCAGTTCTTC. Its protein is CASSSPGGRTGGRDEQFF.

This chain connects TRBV19 to TRBJ1-1; tentatively, D is TRBD1 (6 bases). Germline V gives CDR1 LNHDA, CDR2 SQIVND (reference sequence). The CDR3 runs 15 residues. The ends were cut back, 1 base at V and 3 bases at J, with 12 bases in the middle. The CDR3 DNA reads as TGTGCCAGTAGTATAGGGAGCAGGGGAGACACTGAAGCTTTCTTT. Protein product: CASSIGSRGDTEAFF.

This clone was observed a few times. The chain uses TRBV27 and TRBJ2-7; D remains ambiguous. V lost 2 bases to trimming and J lost 0 bases, with 11 bases between them. The CDR3 consists of 15 residues. Germline assignment: CDR1 MNHEY and CDR2 SMNVEV (reference sequence). In DNA form, the CDR3 reads TGTGCCAGCAGTTTAGTAGCTGCGAGCTCCTACGAGCAGTACTTC. The encoded protein is CASSLVAASSYEQYF.

V and J are TRBV25-1 and TRBJ1-1; D might be TRBD1 (6 bases). CDR3 length: 13 amino acids. With 7 bases removed from V and 6 bases from J, the gap between germline ends came to 15 bases. Germline CDR1 is MGHDK and CDR2 is SYGVNS. In DNA form, the CDR3 reads TGTGCCAGCACAGAGACGGGGGGCTCTGAAGCTTTCTTT. Translation gives CASTETGGSEAFF.

The gene calls are TRBV5-1 and TRBJ2-3, with TRBD2 identical over 11 bases. Germline lookup yields CDR1 SGHRS and CDR2 YFSETQ. Trimming took 0 bases from V and 3 from J; bases not matched to a gene: 3. This CDR3 comprises 16 residues. In DNA, the CDR3 is TGCGCCAGCAGCTTGGTTCTAGCGGGAGGAACAGATACGCAGTATTTT. It yields the protein CASSLVLAGGTDTQYF.

The rearrangement links TRBV27 to TRBJ1-1; D uncertain. Looked up from germline, CDR1 is MNHEY and CDR2 is SMNVEV (reference sequence). Trimming cost V 6 bases and J 10 bases, with 18 bases left between them. CDR3 size: 13 residues. The CDR3 bases are TGTGCCAGCAGCCCAAACGGAGCAGTCGGAGCTTTCTTT. It codes for CASSPNGAVGAFF.

The rearrangement joins TRBV15 to TRBJ2-1; 10 bases agree with TRBD2. CDR1 is LNHNV and CDR2 is YYDKDF in the germline V gene (reference sequence). The J segment lost 7 bases and the V segment lost 5 bases, leaving 11 bases of the junction unmatched. The CDR3 covers 16 residues. CDR3: CATSPSGSNVRNEQFF. For the CDR3, the DNA is TGTGCCACCAGCCCTAGCGGGAGTAACGTACGGAATGAGCAGTTCTTC.

The V call is TRBV27, the J call TRBJ1-1; D perhaps matches TRBD1 (6 bases). The CDR3 is 13 amino acids. The germline CDR1 and CDR2 sequences are MNHEY and SMNVEV (reference sequence). V lost 5 bases and J 4 bases, leaving 11 bases between the germline ends. The CDR3 sequence: CASSLQGSTEAFF. For the CDR3, the DNA is TGTGCCAGCAGTCTTCAGGGGAGCACTGAAGCTTTCTTT.

V gene TRBV5-1 combines with J gene TRBJ2-1; D might be TRBD1 (7 bases). V shed 2 bases and J shed 1 base, with 16 bases lying between them. The CDR3 has 17 residues. Germline loops: CDR1 SGHRS, CDR2 YFSETQ. The DNA for the CDR3 is TGCGCCAGCAGCTTCGGTTGGGGGGACAGATCCTACAATGAGCAGTTCTTC. It yields the protein CASSFGWGDRSYNEQFF.

This chain uses TRBV18 with TRBJ1-3, with a possible D match to TRBD1 (6 bases). Germline V gene sequence: CDR1 KGHSH, CDR2 LQKENI. Trimming took off 3 bases at V and 1 base at J, with 10 bases between the two ends. This CDR3 spans 15 amino acids. CDR3 loop: CASSPPTGSGNTIYF. DNA for the CDR3: TGTGCCAGCTCACCGCCGACAGGTTCTGGAAACACCATATATTTT.

The V gene is TRBV4-3, the J gene TRBJ2-1; 9 bases align to TRBD1. CDR3 length: 15 amino acids. V shed 6 bases and J 0 bases; nucleotides not matched to a gene: 3. The germline V gene encodes CDR1 LGHNA and CDR2 YSLEER. The CDR3 bases are TGCGCCAGCAGGATGACAGGGGGCTCCTACAATGAGCAGTTCTTC. Translating it yields CASRMTGGSYNEQFF.

This chain uses TRBV27 with TRBJ2-2, with TRBD2 matching over 13 bases. The CDR3 covers 17 residues. With V trimmed by 3 bases and J by 8 bases, 9 bases remained unmatched. Germline V gives CDR1 MNHEY, CDR2 SMNVEV (reference sequence). The CDR3 region is CASSFELAGGPLGELFF. CDR3 in DNA: TGTGCCAGCAGTTTCGAACTAGCGGGAGGGCCTTTAGGGGAGCTGTTTTTT.

The gene calls are TRBV5-6 and TRBJ1-2; 10 nucleotides agree with TRBD1. The V gene end was trimmed by 3 bases and the J gene end by 6 bases; junction bases not matched to a gene: 11. Germline values: CDR1 SGHDT, CDR2 YYEEEE. The CDR3 loop spans 16 amino acids. The CDR3 here is CASSSGTGAFVNGYTF. The DNA for the CDR3 is TGTGCCAGCAGCTCCGGGACAGGGGCGTTTGTAAATGGCTACACCTTC.

The CDR3 region is CASSYRQGGYYGYTF. The CDR3 nucleotides read TGTGCCAGCAGTTATAGACAGGGTGGATACTATGGCTACACCTTC. This sequence joins TRBV6-5 and TRBJ1-2; 7 positions match TRBD1. The CDR3 covers 15 residues. Germline CDR1 MNHEY, CDR2 SVGAGI. The junction had 7 bases not matched to a gene; V was cut back by 3 bases and J by 3 bases.

V and J are TRBV7-2 and TRBJ2-7; 9 bases align to TRBD2. V shed 5 bases and J 0 bases; nucleotides not matched to a gene: 8. The CDR3 consists of 16 residues. Looked up from germline, CDR1 is SGHTA and CDR2 is FQGNSA. The DNA for the CDR3 is TGTGCCAGCAGCCACCGTACTAGCGGGTCCTCCTACGAGCAGTACTTC. Encoded protein: CASSHRTSGSSYEQYF.

The genes are TRBV7-9 and TRBJ1-5; D may be TRBD1 (6 bases). Looked up from germline, CDR1 is SEHNR and CDR2 is FQNEAQ (reference sequence). V lost 4 bases and J lost 5, with 21 bases in between. This CDR3 has 17 residues. As DNA, the CDR3 is TGTGCCAGCAGCTCGAGTTTACAGGGAACGAGGGATCAGCCCCAGCATTTT. Its protein is CASSSSLQGTRDQPQHF.